The rows below give T cell receptor beta chains drawn from one sample of a study of control samples from healthy donors and cancer patients. The repertoire was sequenced with immunoSEQ multiplex PCR; TCRdb's copy has only in-frame clones and lacks some. Of about 89,000 clones listed, under 90% were seen once; the top ten hold about 2.1%. Sequenced input: blood. The receptors shown here come from a woman between 40 and 55 years old in good health. Each CDR3 is given without its conserved first and last residue. The order of the fields is CDR3 length, V gene, J gene, CDR3 protein.

CDR3 length: 14; V gene: TRBV2; J gene: TRBJ1-3; CDR3 protein: ASKSSGTGSGNTIY
CDR3 length: 13; V gene: TRBV15; J gene: TRBJ1-5; CDR3 protein: ATSRDPGGNQPQH
CDR3 length: 14; V gene: TRBV21-1; J gene: TRBJ2-1; CDR3 protein: ASSLQTGATFGEQF
CDR3 length: 11; V gene: TRBV12-3/TRBV12-4; J gene: TRBJ2-2; CDR3 protein: ASGRRNTGELF
CDR3 length: 13; V gene: TRBV18; J gene: TRBJ2-7; CDR3 protein: ASSPTTGAAYEQY
CDR3 length: 11; V gene: TRBV6-1; J gene: TRBJ2-7; CDR3 protein: ASSEQLNYEQY
CDR3 length: 15; V gene: TRBV3-1/TRBV3-2; J gene: TRBJ2-7; CDR3 protein: ASSQVRLAGGTYEQY
CDR3 length: 12; V gene: TRBV2; J gene: TRBJ1-4; CDR3 protein: ASTKNGRNEKLF
CDR3 length: 10; V gene: TRBV19; J gene: TRBJ1-2; CDR3 protein: ASRGTGSGYT
CDR3 length: 12; V gene: TRBV19; J gene: TRBJ2-2; CDR3 protein: ASRHQTNTGELF
CDR3 length: 11; V gene: TRBV7-9; J gene: TRBJ2-5; CDR3 protein: ASSFQGGETQY
CDR3 length: 12; V gene: TRBV29-1; J gene: TRBJ1-1; CDR3 protein: SVEDPGGKIEAF
CDR3 length: 12; V gene: TRBV4-1; J gene: TRBJ1-2; CDR3 protein: ASSQGPSAYGYT
CDR3 length: 11; V gene: TRBV6-1; J gene: TRBJ1-1; CDR3 protein: ASSDRVVTEAF
CDR3 length: 9; V gene: TRBV29-1; J gene: TRBJ1-2; CDR3 protein: SVWQNYGYT
CDR3 length: 11; V gene: TRBV6-5; J gene: TRBJ2-7; CDR3 protein: ASSRDRGYEQY
CDR3 length: 16; V gene: TRBV9; J gene: TRBJ2-6; CDR3 protein: ASSVPTASRSGANVLT
CDR3 length: 14; V gene: TRBV19; J gene: TRBJ1-4; CDR3 protein: ASQAILSATNEKLF
CDR3 length: 12; V gene: TRBV9; J gene: TRBJ2-1; CDR3 protein: ASSVDGGGGEEF
CDR3 length: 12; V gene: TRBV4-3; J gene: TRBJ1-2; CDR3 protein: ASSQGRPNYGYT
CDR3 length: 11; V gene: TRBV12-3/TRBV12-4; J gene: TRBJ1-1; CDR3 protein: ASSKTQNTEAF
CDR3 length: 15; V gene: TRBV4-1; J gene: TRBJ2-7; CDR3 protein: ASSQDLWDSAPNEQY
CDR3 length: 11; V gene: TRBV5-1; J gene: TRBJ1-2; CDR3 protein: ASSPDRVYGYT
CDR3 length: 14; V gene: TRBV15; J gene: TRBJ1-4; CDR3 protein: ATSRGGDSPNEKLF
CDR3 length: 14; V gene: TRBV3-1/TRBV3-2; J gene: TRBJ2-3; CDR3 protein: ASSHQRVSSTDTQY
CDR3 length: 15; V gene: TRBV19; J gene: TRBJ2-1; CDR3 protein: ASSSSRGGDIYNEQF
CDR3 length: 13; V gene: TRBV3-1/TRBV3-2; J gene: TRBJ1-2; CDR3 protein: ASSQATGRVYGYT
CDR3 length: 12; V gene: TRBV5-1; J gene: TRBJ2-3; CDR3 protein: ASSSGQGLDTQY
CDR3 length: 13; V gene: TRBV25-1; J gene: TRBJ2-1; CDR3 protein: ASSSGINGADEQF
CDR3 length: 12; V gene: TRBV7-7; J gene: TRBJ2-1; CDR3 protein: ASSPSYGISEQF
CDR3 length: 12; V gene: TRBV5-6; J gene: TRBJ2-7; CDR3 protein: ASSSAQGGSEQY
CDR3 length: 13; V gene: TRBV29-1; J gene: TRBJ2-5; CDR3 protein: SVGGGPGRGETQY
CDR3 length: 13; V gene: TRBV6-5; J gene: TRBJ2-7; CDR3 protein: ASSFSGGASYEQY
CDR3 length: 14; V gene: TRBV7-9; J gene: TRBJ2-5; CDR3 protein: ASSSGQGTRQETQY
CDR3 length: 14; V gene: TRBV7-9; J gene: TRBJ1-4; CDR3 protein: ASSLATGGIDEKLF
CDR3 length: 13; V gene: TRBV10-2; J gene: TRBJ2-2; CDR3 protein: ASSPRTGDGGELF
CDR3 length: 11; V gene: TRBV14; J gene: TRBJ2-7; CDR3 protein: ASSLGQGNEQY
CDR3 length: 13; V gene: TRBV18; J gene: TRBJ2-3; CDR3 protein: ASSPTRTGTDTQY
CDR3 length: 17; V gene: TRBV7-2; J gene: TRBJ1-3; CDR3 protein: ASSQRFDGQGISGNTIY
CDR3 length: 15; V gene: TRBV29-1; J gene: TRBJ1-2; CDR3 protein: SVSPPWGNTGEGGYT
CDR3 length: 11; V gene: TRBV10-2; J gene: TRBJ1-2; CDR3 protein: ASRGEGLDGYT
CDR3 length: 12; V gene: TRBV6-5; J gene: TRBJ2-3; CDR3 protein: ASTLAGGQDTQY
CDR3 length: 14; V gene: TRBV19; J gene: TRBJ2-2; CDR3 protein: ASSMGQGAGTGELF
CDR3 length: 11; V gene: TRBV12-3/TRBV12-4; J gene: TRBJ1-2; CDR3 protein: ASSPTGGYGYT
CDR3 length: 13; V gene: TRBV5-1; J gene: TRBJ2-5; CDR3 protein: ASSLQGLDQETQY
CDR3 length: 11; V gene: TRBV6-1; J gene: TRBJ1-2; CDR3 protein: ASSEGEGYGYT
CDR3 length: 12; V gene: TRBV12-5; J gene: TRBJ1-4; CDR3 protein: ASGSDRGSEKLF
CDR3 length: 12; V gene: TRBV18; J gene: TRBJ1-1; CDR3 protein: ASSPRGANTEAF
CDR3 length: 12; V gene: TRBV4-3; J gene: TRBJ2-3; CDR3 protein: ASSQDARTDTQY
CDR3 length: 15; V gene: TRBV9; J gene: TRBJ2-1; CDR3 protein: ASSGEGGQGPYNEQF
CDR3 length: 12; V gene: TRBV19; J gene: TRBJ1-3; CDR3 protein: ASMPGHSGNTIY
CDR3 length: 9; V gene: TRBV20-1; J gene: TRBJ1-1; CDR3 protein: SGVKGTEAF
CDR3 length: 12; V gene: TRBV5-1; J gene: TRBJ2-5; CDR3 protein: ASSLGQGLETQY
CDR3 length: 13; V gene: TRBV5-6; J gene: TRBJ1-3; CDR3 protein: ASSLDRGPGNTIY
CDR3 length: 9; V gene: TRBV19; J gene: TRBJ2-4; CDR3 protein: ASSMGNIQY
CDR3 length: 13; V gene: TRBV7-2; J gene: TRBJ2-7; CDR3 protein: ASSALAGGLGEQY
CDR3 length: 11; V gene: TRBV7-2; J gene: TRBJ1-2; CDR3 protein: ASSLMSGYGYT
CDR3 length: 12; V gene: TRBV25-1; J gene: TRBJ1-6; CDR3 protein: ASGQGPHNSPLH
CDR3 length: 10; V gene: TRBV4-1; J gene: TRBJ1-5; CDR3 protein: ASSQPDQPQH